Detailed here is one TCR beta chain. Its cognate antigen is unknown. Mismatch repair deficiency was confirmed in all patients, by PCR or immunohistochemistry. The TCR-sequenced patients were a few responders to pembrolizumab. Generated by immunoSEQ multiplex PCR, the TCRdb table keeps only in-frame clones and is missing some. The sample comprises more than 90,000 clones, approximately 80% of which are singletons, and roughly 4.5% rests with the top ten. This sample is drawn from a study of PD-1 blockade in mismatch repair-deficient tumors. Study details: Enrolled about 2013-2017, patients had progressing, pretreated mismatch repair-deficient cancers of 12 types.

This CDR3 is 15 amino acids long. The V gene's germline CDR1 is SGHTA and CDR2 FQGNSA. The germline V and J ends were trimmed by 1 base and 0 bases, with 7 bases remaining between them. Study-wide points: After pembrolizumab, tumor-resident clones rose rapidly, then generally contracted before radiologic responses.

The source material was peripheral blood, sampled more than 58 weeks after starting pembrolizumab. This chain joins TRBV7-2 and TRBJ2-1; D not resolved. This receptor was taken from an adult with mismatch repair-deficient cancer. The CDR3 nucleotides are TGTGCCAGCAGCTTAGGTGGCGTCTCCTACAATGAGCAGTTCTTC. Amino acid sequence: CASSLGGVSYNEQFF.